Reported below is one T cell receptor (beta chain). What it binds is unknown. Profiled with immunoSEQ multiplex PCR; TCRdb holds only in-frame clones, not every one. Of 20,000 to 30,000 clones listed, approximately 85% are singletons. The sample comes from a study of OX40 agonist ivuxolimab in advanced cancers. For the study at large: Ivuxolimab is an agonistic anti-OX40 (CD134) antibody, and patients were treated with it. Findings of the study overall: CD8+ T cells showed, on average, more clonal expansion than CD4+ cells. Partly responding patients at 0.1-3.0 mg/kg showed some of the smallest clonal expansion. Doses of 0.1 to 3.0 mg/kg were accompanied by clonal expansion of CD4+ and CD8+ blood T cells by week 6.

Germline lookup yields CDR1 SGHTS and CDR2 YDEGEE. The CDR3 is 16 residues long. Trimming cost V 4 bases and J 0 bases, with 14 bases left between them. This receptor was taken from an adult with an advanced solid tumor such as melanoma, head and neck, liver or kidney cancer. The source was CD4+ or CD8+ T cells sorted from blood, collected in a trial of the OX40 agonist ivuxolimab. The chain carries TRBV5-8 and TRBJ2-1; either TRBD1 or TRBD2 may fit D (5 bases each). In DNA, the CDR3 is TGTGCCAGCAGCGGGGGACCGAAGGCCTCCTACAATGAGCAGTTCTTC. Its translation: CASSGGPKASYNEQFF.